Each of the 32 T cell receptor beta chains below was sequenced from the same sample in a study of shared clonotypes between healthy human individuals. Assay used: immunoSEQ multiplex PCR; TCRdb lists only in-frame clones, some missing. Here the sample spans about 450,000 clones, about 80% being singletons. The sequencing sample was made of PBMCs. The receptors stem from a middle-aged woman in good health. Some clones in this sample may be carry-over from other donors' samples.

This rearrangement joins TRBV5-1 to TRBJ2-3; no reliable D call. CDR3 length: 13 amino acids. The germline CDR1 and CDR2 sequences are SGHRS and YFSETQ. Trimming stripped 3 bases from V and 2 bases from J, with 7 bases between. CDR3 in DNA: TGCGCCAGCAGCTCCGACTTCACAGATACGCAGTATTTT. This encodes CASSSDFTDTQYF.

This clone appeared a few times. The chain recombines TRBV28 with TRBJ1-5, with TRBD1 as a possible D gene (6 bases). From germline, CDR1 is MDHEN and CDR2 SYDVKM. The CDR3 contains 14 residues. Trimming pared 3 bases from V and 4 bases from J, leaving 10 bases between. Written as DNA, the CDR3 is TGTGCCAGCAGTTTCGGACAGTTAAATCAGCCCCAGCATTTT. Translation gives CASSFGQLNQPQHF.

The chain uses TRBV10-3 and TRBJ2-1; TRBD2 matches at 13 bases. The length of the CDR3 is 17 residues. In germline, CDR1 is ENHRY, CDR2 SYGVKD. J was trimmed by 2 bases and V by 5 bases; bases with no gene match: 6. This CDR3 reads CAISTSGRALTYNEQFF. Written as DNA, the CDR3 is TGTGCCATCAGTACTAGCGGGAGGGCCTTGACCTACAATGAGCAGTTCTTC.

This chain uses TRBV27 with TRBJ2-3; D not resolved. From germline, CDR1 is MNHEY and CDR2 SMNVEV (reference sequence). Trimming pared 4 bases from V and 1 base from J, leaving 21 bases between. The CDR3 consists of 18 residues. The CDR3 DNA follows: TGTGCCAGCAGTTCCCATATGGACGACGGCGCTGGCACAGATACGCAGTATTTT. Protein product: CASSSHMDDGAGTDTQYF.

The rearrangement joins TRBV27 to TRBJ2-7; D is ambiguous. The CDR3 has 14 amino acids. V lost 0 bases and J 9 bases, leaving 15 bases between the germline ends. The germline gives CDR1 MNHEY, CDR2 SMNVEV (reference sequence). CDR3 sequence: CASSLSYGPWPQYF. In nucleotides, the CDR3 is TGTGCCAGCAGTTTATCCTACGGACCCTGGCCGCAGTACTTC.

This sequence joins TRBV7-8 and TRBJ2-5; the D gene is possibly TRBD2 (5 bases). V was clipped by 5 bases and J by 3 bases, with 13 bases between them. Germline V lookup: CDR1 SGHVS, CDR2 FQNEAQ. CDR3 length: 14 residues. The CDR3 reads CASSHGMIEETQYF. In DNA, the CDR3 is TGTGCCAGCAGCCACGGGATGATAGAAGAGACCCAGTACTTC.

Regarding this clone: The same CDR3 arises from other DNA sequences in this sample as well. This chain links TRBV5-1 with TRBJ1-1; no clear D gene. The CDR3 is made up of 13 amino acids. Germline-derived CDR1 and CDR2 are SGHRS and YFSETQ. V lost 0 bases and J 0 bases, leaving 3 bases between the germline ends. For the CDR3, the DNA is TGCGCCAGCAGCTTGGAGGTGAACACTGAAGCTTTCTTT. As protein: CASSLEVNTEAFF.

The rearrangement uses TRBV28 and TRBJ2-1; perhaps D is TRBD1 or TRBD2 (5 bases each). CDR1 and CDR2 (germline): MDHEN, SYDVKM. The length of the CDR3 is 16 residues. The V gene lost 7 bases and the J gene lost 5 bases, with 21 bases spanning the gap. The CDR3 loop reads CASMTPGARANNEQFF. Here the CDR3 DNA reads TGTGCCAGCATGACCCCCGGGGCCCGGGCGAACAATGAGCAGTTCTTC.

As for this clone: Just one base apart from a much larger clone, this may be a read error. CDR3 protein: CASSLSVDGGNEQFF. The CDR3 DNA reads TGTGCCAGCAGTTTAAGTGTCGATGGGGGGAATGAGCAGTTCTTC. This chain joins TRBV6-4 and TRBJ2-1; maybe TRBD2 (6 bases). The V gene's germline CDR1 is MRHNA and CDR2 SNTAGT. Trimming took off 5 bases at V and 7 bases at J, with 18 bases between the two ends. The CDR3 is 15 amino acids.

The chain employs TRBV19 and TRBJ2-3; TRBD2 matches 11 bases. Germline lookup yields CDR1 LNHDA and CDR2 SQIVND (reference sequence). The CDR3 is made up of 14 amino acids. V lost 6 bases and J lost 5; bases outside the gene matches: 4. The CDR3, as DNA: TGTGCCAGTAGACTAGCGGGAGTCGGAGATACGCAGTATTTT. Amino acid sequence: CASRLAGVGDTQYF. Complete variable domain (other parts from reference TRBV19 and TRBJ2-3): DGGITQSPKYLFRKEGQNVTLSCEQNLNHDAMYWYRQDPGQGLRLIYYSQIVNDFQKGDIAEGYSVSREKKESFPLTVTSAQKNPTAFYLCASRLAGVGDTQYFGPGTRLTVL.

This sequence joins TRBV28 and TRBJ1-4, with D possibly matching TRBD1 (6 bases). Germline values: CDR1 MDHEN, CDR2 SYDVKM. Trimming stripped 0 bases from V and 12 bases from J, with 20 bases between. The CDR3 loop spans 16 amino acids. The CDR3 sequence: CASSLWRRGNGGQLFF. CDR3 in DNA: TGTGCCAGCAGTTTATGGCGGCGGGGTAACGGGGGGCAACTGTTTTTT.

This sequence joins TRBV10-3 and TRBJ2-1, with a tentative D call TRBD1 (6 bases). The length of the CDR3 is 17 residues. V was clipped by 2 bases and J by 0 bases, with 14 bases between them. Germline V lookup: CDR1 ENHRY, CDR2 SYGVKD. CDR3 residues: CAISEKSQGSSYNEQFF. CDR3 nucleotides: TGTGCCATCAGTGAGAAATCTCAGGGGAGCTCCTACAATGAGCAGTTCTTC.

The chain employs TRBV18 and TRBJ1-1, with TRBD1 matching over 7 bases. This CDR3 is built from 17 residues. From germline, CDR1 is KGHSH and CDR2 LQKENI. With 3 bases clipped from V and 0 bases from J, the junction kept 10 bases outside the gene matches. CDR3 protein: CASSPIPWDSLNTEAFF. The CDR3 DNA sequence: TGTGCCAGCTCACCCATTCCATGGGACAGCCTGAACACTGAAGCTTTCTTT.

The chain is built from TRBV15 and TRBJ1-1; D perhaps matches TRBD1 (5 bases). Germline V gene data show CDR1 as LNHNV and CDR2 as YYDKDF (reference sequence). The CDR3 has 13 amino acids. Trimming shortened V by 9 bases and J by 1 base, and 12 bases separated the two germline ends. The CDR3 bases are TGTGCCACAAGGAGGGGAGGGAACACTGAAGCTTTCTTT. Translated, it gives CATRRGGNTEAFF.

The genes are TRBV6-5 and TRBJ1-1; D gene ambiguous. This CDR3 comprises 10 residues. V was cut by 8 bases and J by 7 bases, with 8 bases left in between. Germline CDR1 reads MNHEY; CDR2 reads SVGAGI. The CDR3 is CASGDNEAFF. CDR3 nucleotides: TGTGCCAGCGGGGATAATGAAGCTTTCTTT.

The chain combines TRBV28 with TRBJ2-3, with 7 bases identical to TRBD2. Germline CDR1 is MDHEN and CDR2 is SYDVKM. This CDR3 is built from 17 residues. V was pared by 6 bases and J by 2 bases, with 14 bases of the junction left unmatched. CDR3 nucleotide sequence: TGTGCCAGCAGGGAGACCCGAACTAGCGTCTACACAGATACGCAGTATTTT. Translated: CASRETRTSVYTDTQYF.

The chain joins TRBV6-4 to TRBJ2-7, with TRBD1 identical over 7 bases. Germline V gene data show CDR1 as MRHNA and CDR2 as SNTAGT. CDR3 length: 14 amino acids. V dropped 6 bases and J dropped 0; count of bases not matched to a gene: 5. DNA of the CDR3: TGTGCCAGCAGGGGACAGAAATGCTCCTACGAGCAGTACTTC. Translation: CASRGQKCSYEQYF.

V is TRBV6-6 and J is TRBJ1-4; no firm D call. This CDR3 region has 13 residues. The germline CDR1 and CDR2 sequences are MNHNY and SVGAGI (reference sequence). The V gene lost 2 bases and the J gene lost 6 bases, with 7 bases spanning the gap. The CDR3 reads CASSYVLHEKLFF. Written as DNA, the CDR3 is TGTGCCAGCAGTTACGTACTCCATGAAAAACTGTTTTTT.

This clone was observed at least ten times. This chain joins TRBV10-1 and TRBJ2-3, with 14 bases that match TRBD2. The CDR3 totals 19 residues. V was pared by 2 bases and J by 2 bases, with 9 bases of the junction left unmatched. Germline CDR1 is WNHNN and CDR2 is SYGVQD (reference sequence). The CDR3 nucleotides are TGCGCCAGCAGTGAGCAGGGACTAGCGGGAGCGGGGTTCACAGATACGCAGTATTTT. The encoded protein is CASSEQGLAGAGFTDTQYF.

This clone turned up a few times. V is TRBV9 and J is TRBJ1-5; D might be TRBD1 (6 bases). The germline V and J ends were trimmed by 0 bases and 3 bases, with 13 bases remaining between them. This CDR3 has 16 amino acids. Germline values: CDR1 SGDLS, CDR2 YYNGEE. In nucleotides, the CDR3 is TGTGCCAGCAGCGTAGGTCCTCAGGGGTCCAATCAGCCCCAGCATTTT. Translated, it gives CASSVGPQGSNQPQHF.

This chain links TRBV7-9 with TRBJ2-1; weak D call: TRBD2 (5 bases). This CDR3 spans 16 amino acids. CDR1 and CDR2 from the germline V gene are SEHNR and FQNEAQ (reference sequence). The germline V and J ends were trimmed by 5 bases and 0 bases, with 14 bases remaining between them. The CDR3 sequence is CASSPTAGRSYNEQFF. The CDR3 DNA is TGTGCCAGCAGCCCCACCGCGGGCCGCTCCTACAATGAGCAGTTCTTC.

This clone was seen a handful of times. The rearrangement uses TRBV4-1 and TRBJ2-2; D not certain. The CDR3 loop spans 15 amino acids. Trimming cost V 1 base and J 1 base, with 7 bases left between them. The V gene's germline CDR1 is MGHRA and CDR2 YSYEKL. DNA of the CDR3: TGCGCCAGCAGCCAAGTTACAAGGAACACCGGGGAGCTGTTTTTT. Encoded protein: CASSQVTRNTGELFF.

A single count supports this clone. The CDR3 loop is CASSPGTGTVGGQPQHF. Here the CDR3 DNA reads TGTGCCAGCTCACCAGGGACAGGGACCGTCGGTGGTCAGCCCCAGCATTTT. V is TRBV18 and J is TRBJ1-5; 9 bases agree with TRBD1. Germline-derived CDR1 and CDR2 are KGHSH and LQKENI. V lost 2 bases to trimming and J lost 6 bases; unmatched junction nucleotides: 11. The CDR3 covers 17 residues.

V is TRBV14 and J is TRBJ2-4; D is ambiguous. Germline CDR1 and CDR2: SGHDN and FVKESK. V shed 0 bases and J shed 0 bases, with 9 bases lying between them. This CDR3 is 16 amino acids long. CDR3 region: CASSQDGFSAKNIQYF. Here the CDR3 DNA reads TGTGCCAGCAGCCAAGATGGGTTTTCAGCCAAAAACATTCAGTACTTC. Combining the CDR3 with reference TRBV14 and TRBJ2-4 gives the whole variable domain EAGVTQFPSHSVIEKGQTVTLRCDPISGHDNLYWYRRVMGKEIKFLLHFVKESKQDESGMPNNRFLAERTGGTYSTLKVQPAELEDSGVYFCASSQDGFSAKNIQYFGAGTRLSVL.

This clone was counted a single time. V and J are TRBV5-3 and TRBJ2-1; D possibly corresponds to TRBD2 (6 bases). TRBV5-3 is recorded as an ORF, its role being uncertain. CDR3 size: 16 residues. V was shortened by 4 bases and J by 7 bases, with 21 bases between the two germline ends. CDR3 in DNA: TGTGCCAGAAGCCGGGACTCTATATCAAGGTGGAATGAGCAGTTCTTC. It is translated as CARSRDSISRWNEQFF.

The chain recombines TRBV6-1 with TRBJ2-2; 9 nucleotides agree with TRBD1. The CDR3 totals 15 residues. Germline V lookup: CDR1 MNHNS, CDR2 SASEGT. The trim removed 8 bases at V and 6 bases at J, leaving 10 bases unmatched. CDR3 amino acids: CASLRDRVSSGELFF. The CDR3 nucleotides are TGTGCCAGCCTAAGGGACAGGGTATCCTCCGGGGAGCTGTTTTTT.

For this clone: A far larger clone is only one base removed, so a read error is likely. The same CDR3 arises from other DNA sequences in this sample as well. The chain recombines TRBV5-4 with TRBJ2-3, with TRBD1 identical over 7 bases. CDR3 length: 15 residues. Trimming at V came to 8 bases and at J to 0 bases, leaving 9 bases not matched to a gene. The germline V gene has CDR1 SGHNT and CDR2 YYREEE (reference sequence). CDR3 residues: CASSVPGQSTDTQYF. The DNA for the CDR3 is TGTGCCAGTAGCGTGCCGGGACAGAGCACAGATACGCAGTATTTT. The full variable domain, its missing parts supplied by reference TRBV5-4 and TRBJ2-3, is ETGVTQSPTHLIKTRGQQVTLRCSSQSGHNTVSWYQQALGQGPQFIFQYYREEENGRGNFPPRFSGLQFPNYSSELNVNALELDDSALYLCASSVPGQSTDTQYFGPGTRLTVL.

The CDR3 reads CASSPGVARQQETQYF. DNA of the CDR3: TGCGCCAGCAGCCCCGGGGTAGCGCGGCAACAAGAGACCCAGTACTTC. This chain joins TRBV5-1 and TRBJ2-5, with D perhaps matching TRBD2 (5 bases). The CDR3 totals 16 residues. The germline CDR1 and CDR2 sequences are SGHRS and YFSETQ. The V end lost 4 bases, the J end lost 2 bases, and 18 bases lay between the germline ends.

The chain employs TRBV5-1 and TRBJ2-3; 11 bases fit TRBD2. V lost 4 bases and J lost 2; bases outside the gene matches: 6. Germline V CDR1 and CDR2: SGHRS, YFSETQ. The CDR3 totals 16 residues. DNA for the CDR3: TGCGCCAGCAGCCCCGGACTAGCGGGTTTCACAGATACGCAGTATTTT. Its translation is CASSPGLAGFTDTQYF.

J is TRBJ2-7 and V is TRBV11-2, with 7 bases identical to TRBD1. The CDR3 is 12 residues long. Germline V gene data show CDR1 as SGHAT and CDR2 as FQNNGV. The ends lost 5 bases at V and 7 bases at J; junction bases unmatched: 5. CDR3 nucleotides: TGTGCCAGCAGCCTGACGACAGGGGAGCAGTACTTC. This encodes CASSLTTGEQYF.

The chain employs TRBV6-6 and TRBJ2-5; possible D gene TRBD2, 6 bases. The end of the DNA fits TRBJ2-7 better, so the J call may be wrong. Germline V gene sequence: CDR1 MNHNY, CDR2 SVGAGI (reference sequence). The CDR3 loop spans 14 amino acids. The CDR3 DNA reads as TGTGCCAGCAGTTATGGGGGGAGTCGCTACGAGCAGTACTTC. Translation: CASSYGGSRYEQYF.

This sequence joins TRBV18 and TRBJ2-7; 9 bases map to TRBD1. CDR1 and CDR2 (germline): KGHSH, LQKENI. There are 14 residues in the CDR3. The V segment lost 8 bases and the J segment 2 bases; nucleotides outside the gene matches: 7. CDR3 sequence: CASTPGQGTYEQYF. The CDR3 DNA is TGTGCCAGCACTCCGGGACAGGGAACCTACGAGCAGTACTTC.